The rows below give T cell receptor beta chains drawn from one sample of a study of blood T cell repertoires in COVID-19. Profiling relied on immunoSEQ multiplex PCR, and the TCRdb table lists in-frame clones only, not all of them. The repertoire holds some 300,000 clones, roughly 88% seen once, with approximately 1% in the top ten. The specimen sequenced was PBMCs or T cells enriched from blood (not recorded which). The receptors stem from a young woman who had recovered from COVID-19. Both conserved end residues are trimmed from each CDR3. D genes are given only for firm matches.

>TRBV7-3|TRBD1
ASSTGTGSSLH
>TRBV11-3|.
ASSLGGDQETQY
>TRBV15|.
ATSEGRNTEAF
>TRBV2|.
ASSEGHRANEQF
>TRBV24-1|TRBD1
ATSDPGQPSNTGELF
>TRBV10-2|.
ASRSINTEAF
>TRBV5-6|TRBD2
ASSPDHSGRLYEQF
>TRBV10-3|.
AIRRGEDTEAF
>TRBV10-3|.
AISREVTETQY
>TRBV6-5|TRBD1
ASSYGTGSKNIQY
>TRBV28|.
ASSLSGINYGYT
>TRBV27|TRBD1
ASSTGGYGYT
>TRBV27|TRBD1
ASSRSQGPWETQY
>TRBV11-3|.
ASSQQAHNEQF
>TRBV6-2/TRBV6-3|.
ASSYPLERLNTEAF
>TRBV24-1|TRBD2
ATSGPSGRAGETQY
>TRBV7-8|.
ASSFFSRESSYNEQF
>TRBV9|.
ASSPRKEVMNTEAF
>TRBV4-3|TRBD1
ASSQDLDRANEQF
>TRBV24-1|TRBD2
ATSDPSGGDLGTQY
>TRBV7-2|.
ASSLERTGEQY
>TRBV7-2|.
ASSPRPGLYTEAF
>TRBV4-1|.
ASSQEEGATGELF
>TRBV5-1|TRBD2
ASSWGLAGGPAARQETQY
>TRBV4-3|TRBD1
ASSQDGDSTQPQH
>TRBV27|TRBD1
ASSRAGGQVEKLF
>TRBV5-6|.
ASSSDLGRSAYNEQF
>TRBV19|.
ASSEAEISPLH
>TRBV7-9|TRBD1
ASSRSTGGEKLF
>TRBV28|.
ASSLFWGISYNEQF
>TRBV24-1|.
ATTENNEQF
>TRBV11-2|TRBD2
ASRPPRGGSGDTGELF
>TRBV3-1/TRBV3-2|.
ASSQEGRQYYGYT
>TRBV4-3|TRBD1
ASSKGQLNTEAF
>TRBV28|TRBD1
ASSPTTGGDSPLH
>TRBV12-5|.
ASGLVLGSAGELF
>TRBV27|TRBD1
ASSPGTVKGYT
>TRBV6-5|.
ASSYYGVPGADTQY
>TRBV28|TRBD1
ASRPQGGSNQPQH
>TRBV6-2/TRBV6-3|TRBD2
ASSRLAGIAYEQY
>TRBV29-1|.
SVASPDTQY
>TRBV5-1|.
ASSSTYEQY
>TRBV7-9|.
ASSLQGNQPQH
>TRBV5-8|TRBD1
ASSLGTGERSPLH
>TRBV10-3|TRBD1
AISEPGQGYYNEQF
>TRBV27|.
ASSLVGTYEQY